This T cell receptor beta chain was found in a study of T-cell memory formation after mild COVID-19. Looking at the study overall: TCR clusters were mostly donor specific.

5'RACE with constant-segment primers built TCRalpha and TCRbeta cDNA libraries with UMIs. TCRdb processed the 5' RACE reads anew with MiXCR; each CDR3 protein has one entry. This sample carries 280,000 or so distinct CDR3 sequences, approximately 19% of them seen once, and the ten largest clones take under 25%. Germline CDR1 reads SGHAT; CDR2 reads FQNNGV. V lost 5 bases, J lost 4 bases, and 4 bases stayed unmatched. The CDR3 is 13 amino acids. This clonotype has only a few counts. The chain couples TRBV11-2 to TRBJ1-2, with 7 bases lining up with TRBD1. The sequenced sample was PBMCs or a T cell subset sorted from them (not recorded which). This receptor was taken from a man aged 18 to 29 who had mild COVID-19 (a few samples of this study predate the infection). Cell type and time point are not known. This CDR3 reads CASSPRTGYGYTF. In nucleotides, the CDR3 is TGTGCCAGCAGCCCGCGGACAGGCTATGGCTACACCTTC.